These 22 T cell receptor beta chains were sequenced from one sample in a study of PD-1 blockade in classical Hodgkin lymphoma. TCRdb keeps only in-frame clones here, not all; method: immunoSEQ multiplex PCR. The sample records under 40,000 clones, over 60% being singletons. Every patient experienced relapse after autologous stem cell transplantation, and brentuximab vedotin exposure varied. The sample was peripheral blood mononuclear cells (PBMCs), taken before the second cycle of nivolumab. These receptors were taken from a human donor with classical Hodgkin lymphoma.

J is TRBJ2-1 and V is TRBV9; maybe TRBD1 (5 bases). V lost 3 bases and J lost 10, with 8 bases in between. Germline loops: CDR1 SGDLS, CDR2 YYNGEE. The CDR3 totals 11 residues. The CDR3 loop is CASSAWGEQFF. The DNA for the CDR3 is TGTGCCAGCAGCGCCTGGGGCGAGCAGTTCTTC.

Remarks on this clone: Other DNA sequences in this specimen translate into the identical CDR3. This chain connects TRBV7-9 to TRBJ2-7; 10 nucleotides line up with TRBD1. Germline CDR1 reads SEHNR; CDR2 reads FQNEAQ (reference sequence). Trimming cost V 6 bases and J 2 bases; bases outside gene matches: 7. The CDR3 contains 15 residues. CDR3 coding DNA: TGTGCCAGCAGTTCGACCGGGACAGGGGCCTACGAGCAGTACTTC. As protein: CASSSTGTGAYEQYF. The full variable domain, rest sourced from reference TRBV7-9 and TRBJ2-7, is DTGVSQNPRHKITKRGQNVTFRCDPISEHNRLYWYRQTLGQGPEFLTYFQNEAQLEKSRLLSDRFSAERPKGSFSTLEIQRTEQGDSAMYLCASSSTGTGAYEQYFGPGTRLTVT.

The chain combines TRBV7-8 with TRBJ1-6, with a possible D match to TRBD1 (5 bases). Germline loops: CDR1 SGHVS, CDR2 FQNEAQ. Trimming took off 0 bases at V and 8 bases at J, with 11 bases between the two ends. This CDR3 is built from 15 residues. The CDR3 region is CASSLALQGYSPLHF. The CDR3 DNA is TGTGCCAGCAGCTTAGCGCTCCAGGGCTATTCACCCCTCCACTTT.

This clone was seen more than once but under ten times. CDR3 DNA: TGCGCCAGCAGCTTTGGGGCCGGGGAGCTGTTTTTT. Amino acid sequence: CASSFGAGELFF. V gene TRBV5-1 combines with J gene TRBJ2-2; D is unclear. Germline lookup yields CDR1 SGHRS and CDR2 YFSETQ. The CDR3 totals 12 residues. Trimming removed 2 bases at V and 6 bases at J, with 5 bases between. The whole variable domain, filled in from reference TRBV5-1 and TRBJ2-2, reads KAGVTQTPRYLIKTRGQQVTLSCSPISGHRSVSWYQQTPGQGLQFLFEYFSETQRNKGNFPGRFSGRQFSNSRSEMNVSTLELGDSALYLCASSFGAGELFFGEGSRLTVL.

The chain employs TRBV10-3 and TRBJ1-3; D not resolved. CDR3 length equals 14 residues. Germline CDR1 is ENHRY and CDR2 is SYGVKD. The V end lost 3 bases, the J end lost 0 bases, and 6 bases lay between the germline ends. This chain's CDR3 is CAISETPSGNTIYF. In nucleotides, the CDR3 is TGTGCCATCAGTGAAACTCCCTCTGGAAACACCATATATTTT.

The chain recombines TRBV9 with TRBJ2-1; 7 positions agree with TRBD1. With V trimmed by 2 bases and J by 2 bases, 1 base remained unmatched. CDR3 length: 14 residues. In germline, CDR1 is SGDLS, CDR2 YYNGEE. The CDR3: CASSVGTAYNEQFF. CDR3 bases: TGTGCCAGCAGCGTGGGGACAGCCTACAATGAGCAGTTCTTC. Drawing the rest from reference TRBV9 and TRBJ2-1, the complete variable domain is DSGVTQTPKHLITATGQRVTLRCSPRSGDLSVYWYQQSLDQGLQFLIQYYNGEERAKGNILERFSAQQFPDLHSELNLSSLELGDSALYFCASSVGTAYNEQFFGPGTRLTVL.

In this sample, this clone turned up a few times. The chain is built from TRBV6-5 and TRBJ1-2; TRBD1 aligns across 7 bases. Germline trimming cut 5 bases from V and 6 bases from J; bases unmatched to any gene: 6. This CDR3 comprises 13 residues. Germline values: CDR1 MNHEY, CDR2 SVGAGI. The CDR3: CASSVTGNHGYTF. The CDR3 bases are TGTGCCAGCAGTGTGACAGGGAACCATGGCTACACCTTC.

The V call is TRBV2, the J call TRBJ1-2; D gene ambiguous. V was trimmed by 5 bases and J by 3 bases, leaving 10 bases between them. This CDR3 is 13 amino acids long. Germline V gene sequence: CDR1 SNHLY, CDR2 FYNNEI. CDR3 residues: CASSPGSYYGYTF. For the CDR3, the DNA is TGTGCCAGCAGTCCCGGGTCATACTATGGCTACACCTTC.

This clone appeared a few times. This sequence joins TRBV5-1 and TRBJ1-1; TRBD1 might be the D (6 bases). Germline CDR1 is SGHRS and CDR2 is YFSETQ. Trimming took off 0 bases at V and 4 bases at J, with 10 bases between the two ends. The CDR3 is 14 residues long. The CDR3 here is CASSLDRVGTEAFF. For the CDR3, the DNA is TGCGCCAGCAGCTTGGACAGGGTGGGCACTGAAGCTTTCTTT.

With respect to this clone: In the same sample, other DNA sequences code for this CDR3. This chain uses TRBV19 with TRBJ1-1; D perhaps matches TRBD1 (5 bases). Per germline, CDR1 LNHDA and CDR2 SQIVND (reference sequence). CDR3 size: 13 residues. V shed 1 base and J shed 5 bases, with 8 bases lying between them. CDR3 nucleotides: TGTGCCAGTAGTATAGTCGGGGGTACTGAAGCTTTCTTT. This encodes CASSIVGGTEAFF.

Here the CDR3 reads CASSLRAGGLDEQFF. Written as DNA, the CDR3 is TGTGCCAGCAGCTTGAGAGCGGGGGGGCTTGATGAGCAGTTCTTC. The V call is TRBV7-2, the J call TRBJ2-1; 10 bases fit TRBD2. This CDR3 comprises 15 residues. CDR1 is SGHTA and CDR2 is FQGNSA in the germline V gene. The J segment lost 8 bases and the V segment lost 3 bases, leaving 7 bases of the junction unmatched.

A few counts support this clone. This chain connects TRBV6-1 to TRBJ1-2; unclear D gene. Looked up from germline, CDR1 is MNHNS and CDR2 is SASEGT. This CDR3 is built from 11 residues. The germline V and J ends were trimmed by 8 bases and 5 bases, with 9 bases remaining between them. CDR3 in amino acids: CASREGYGYTF. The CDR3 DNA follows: TGTGCCAGCCGGGAAGGTTATGGCTACACCTTC.

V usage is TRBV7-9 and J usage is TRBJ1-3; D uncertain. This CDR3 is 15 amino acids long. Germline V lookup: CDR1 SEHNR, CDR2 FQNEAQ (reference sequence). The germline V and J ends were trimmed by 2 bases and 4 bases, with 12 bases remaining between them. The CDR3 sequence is CASSLSTAAGNTIYF. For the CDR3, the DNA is TGTGCCAGCAGCTTATCGACGGCGGCGGGAAACACCATATATTTT. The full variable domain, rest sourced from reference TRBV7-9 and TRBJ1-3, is DTGVSQNPRHKITKRGQNVTFRCDPISEHNRLYWYRQTLGQGPEFLTYFQNEAQLEKSRLLSDRFSAERPKGSFSTLEIQRTEQGDSAMYLCASSLSTAAGNTIYFGEGSWLTVV.

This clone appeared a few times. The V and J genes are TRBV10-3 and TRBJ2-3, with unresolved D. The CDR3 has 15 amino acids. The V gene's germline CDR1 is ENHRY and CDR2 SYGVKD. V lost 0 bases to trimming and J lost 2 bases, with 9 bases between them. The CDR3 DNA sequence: TGTGCCATCAGTGAGTCAAGAGGATTCACAGATACGCAGTATTTT. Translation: CAISESRGFTDTQYF.

The CDR3 nucleotides are TGTGCCAGCAGCTTGTGGGGCAGGGCCAATGAGCAGTTCTTC. Translation: CASSLWGRANEQFF. The chain has TRBV5-4 and TRBJ2-1; D might be TRBD1 (5 bases). The V end lost 1 base, the J end lost 6 bases, and 11 bases lay between the germline ends. The CDR3 is made up of 14 amino acids. Germline V gives CDR1 SGHNT, CDR2 YYREEE (reference sequence).

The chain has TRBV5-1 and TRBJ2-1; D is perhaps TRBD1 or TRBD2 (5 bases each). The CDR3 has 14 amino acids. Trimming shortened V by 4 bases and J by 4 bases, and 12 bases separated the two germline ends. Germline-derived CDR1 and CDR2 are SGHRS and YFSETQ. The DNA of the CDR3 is TGCGCCAGCAGCATCGGGACGGATTACAATGAGCAGTTCTTC. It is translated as CASSIGTDYNEQFF.

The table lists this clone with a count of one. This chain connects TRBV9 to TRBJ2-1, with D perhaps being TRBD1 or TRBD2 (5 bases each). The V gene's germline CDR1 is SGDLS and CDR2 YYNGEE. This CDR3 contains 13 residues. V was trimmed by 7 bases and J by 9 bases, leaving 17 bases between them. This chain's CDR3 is CASGTESRGEQFF. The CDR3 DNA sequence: TGTGCCAGCGGGACGGAGAGTAGGGGTGAGCAGTTCTTC.

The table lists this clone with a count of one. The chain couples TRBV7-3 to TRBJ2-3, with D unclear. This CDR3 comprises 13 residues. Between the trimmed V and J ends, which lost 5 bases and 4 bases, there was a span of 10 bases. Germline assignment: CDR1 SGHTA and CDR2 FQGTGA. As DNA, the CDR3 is TGTGCCAGCAGCCCCCGACCCCCAGATACGCAGTATTTT. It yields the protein CASSPRPPDTQYF.

The CDR3 region has the DNA TGTGCCAGCAGCTTGTACGGGGGGACCTCCTACAATGAGCAGTTCTTC. This encodes CASSLYGGTSYNEQFF. The V call is TRBV7-2, the J call TRBJ2-1, with 7 bases that match TRBD2. This CDR3 contains 16 residues. V dropped 3 bases and J dropped 0; count of bases not matched to a gene: 5. Per the germline V gene, CDR1 is SGHTA and CDR2 is FQGNSA.

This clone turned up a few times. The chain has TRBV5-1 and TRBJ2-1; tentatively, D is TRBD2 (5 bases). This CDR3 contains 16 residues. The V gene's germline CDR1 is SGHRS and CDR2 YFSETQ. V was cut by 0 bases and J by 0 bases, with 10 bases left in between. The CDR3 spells CASSLAAGLSYNEQFF. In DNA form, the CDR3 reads TGCGCCAGCAGCTTGGCTGCAGGACTCTCCTACAATGAGCAGTTCTTC.

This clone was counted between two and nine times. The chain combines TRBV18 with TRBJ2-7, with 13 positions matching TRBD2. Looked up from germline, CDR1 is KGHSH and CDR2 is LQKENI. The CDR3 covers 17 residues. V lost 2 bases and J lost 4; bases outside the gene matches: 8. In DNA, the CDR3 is TGTGCCAGCTCACCATTCTCTAGGACTAGCGGGGGTTACGAGCAGTACTTC. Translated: CASSPFSRTSGGYEQYF.

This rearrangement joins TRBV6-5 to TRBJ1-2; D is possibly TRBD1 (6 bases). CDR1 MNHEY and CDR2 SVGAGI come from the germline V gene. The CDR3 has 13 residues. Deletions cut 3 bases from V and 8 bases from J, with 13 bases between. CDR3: CASSYLGGEGYTF. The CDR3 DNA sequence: TGTGCCAGCAGTTATCTAGGGGGAGAAGGCTACACCTTC.